The 30 T cell receptor beta chains given below trace back to one sample, sequenced in a study of spatial heterogeneity in lung cancer. Time point indicated: sample taken at primary tumor resection. Whole RNA obtained from tumor, nontumor lung or frozen PBMC underwent sequencing without sorting. MiXCR was run by TCRdb on the 5' RACE reads, yielding one entry per CDR3 protein. The table has approximately 2,300 distinct CDR3 sequences, about a sixth seen once. The sequences come from PBMCs, collected at surgery. These TCRs come from a male donor with early-stage non-small cell lung cancer.

V gene TRBV6-5 combines with J gene TRBJ1-1, with 10 bases matching TRBD1. This CDR3 region has 15 residues. Unmatched junction bases numbered 6, after V lost 2 bases and J lost 6 bases. The germline CDR1 and CDR2 sequences are MNHEY and SVGAGI. The CDR3 loop reads CASSYQGQGLAEAFF. The CDR3 DNA is TGTGCCAGCAGTTACCAGGGACAGGGGTTGGCTGAAGCTTTCTTT.

By sample fraction, this clonotype is medium-sized. The chain joins TRBV10-3 to TRBJ2-6; D is ambiguous. The germline gives CDR1 ENHRY, CDR2 SYGVKD. Trimming cost V 0 bases and J 1 base, with 1 base left between them. This CDR3 has 14 residues. The CDR3 here is CAISESSGANVLTF. In nucleotides, the CDR3 is TGTGCCATCAGTGAGTCGTCTGGGGCCAACGTCCTGACTTTC.

This clonotype is labeled medium-sized. V gene TRBV6-1 combines with J gene TRBJ2-6; D is uncertain. This CDR3 spans 18 amino acids. V lost 1 base to trimming and J lost 1 base, with 14 bases between them. Germline V gives CDR1 MNHNS, CDR2 SASEGT. The CDR3 region has the DNA TGTGCCAGCAGTGAAGGGAGCTTGACCGATTCTGGGGCCAACGTCCTGACTTTC. It yields the protein CASSEGSLTDSGANVLTF.

In its sample, this clonotype was seen a few times. The rearrangement uses TRBV20-1 and TRBJ2-1; D possibly corresponds to TRBD1 (5 bases). Germline-derived CDR1 and CDR2 are DFQATT and SNEGSKA (reference sequence). Trimming took off 6 bases at V and 1 base at J, with 7 bases between the two ends. CDR3 length equals 12 residues. The DNA for the CDR3 is TGCAGTGCCCAGGGATCCTACAATGAGCAGTTCTTC. Its protein is CSAQGSYNEQFF.

This chain connects TRBV10-3 to TRBJ2-3, with 8 bases lining up with TRBD2. V dropped 3 bases and J dropped 3; count of bases not matched to a gene: 5. Germline V gives CDR1 ENHRY, CDR2 SYGVKD. This CDR3 is built from 15 residues. The CDR3 DNA reads as TGTGCCATCAGTGAACCACGACTAGCGACAGATACGCAGTATTTT. This encodes CAISEPRLATDTQYF.

This clonotype showed up many times. The CDR3 DNA is TGTGCCAGCAGCCCTCCACTAGCGGGCTCCTACAATGAGCAGTTCTTC. The encoded protein is CASSPPLAGSYNEQFF. This chain joins TRBV11-2 and TRBJ2-1; TRBD2 aligns across 9 bases. CDR1 and CDR2 from the germline V gene are SGHAT and FQNNGV. Trimming cost V 5 bases and J 0 bases; bases outside gene matches: 5. The CDR3 is 16 amino acids.

The J gene is TRBJ2-1, the V gene TRBV2, with 8 bases matching TRBD2. The CDR3 has 15 residues. V was pared by 2 bases and J by 6 bases, with 6 bases of the junction left unmatched. CDR1 is SNHLY, CDR2 FYNNEI, per germline. The CDR3 coding sequence is TGTGCCAGCAGTGAACGCCCTAGCGGGCCCAATGAGCAGTTCTTC. It is translated as CASSERPSGPNEQFF. Using reference TRBV2 and TRBJ2-1 for the parts outside the CDR3, the full variable domain is EPEVTQTPSHQVTQMGQEVILRCVPISNHLYFYWYRQILGQKVEFLVSFYNNEISEKSEIFDDQFSVERPDGSNFTLKIRSTKLEDSAMYFCASSERPSGPNEQFFGPGTRLTVL.

This clonotype is categorized as medium-sized (0.01 to 0.1%). The rearrangement uses TRBV6-6 and TRBJ2-7; D is possibly TRBD2 (6 bases). The germline gives CDR1 MNHNY, CDR2 SVGAGI (reference sequence). This CDR3 region has 17 residues. V lost 2 bases and J 7 bases, leaving 24 bases between the germline ends. This CDR3 reads CASSYPRAGGTTWEQYF. The DNA for the CDR3 is TGTGCCAGCAGTTACCCCCGGGCGGGCGGGACGACTTGGGAGCAGTACTTC.

This clonotype was recorded at least ten times. The V and J genes are TRBV20-1 and TRBJ2-7, with TRBD2 matching over 9 bases. The germline gives CDR1 DFQATT, CDR2 SNEGSKA (reference sequence). The CDR3 spans 17 residues. J gave up 5 bases and V 0 bases, and 14 bases lay outside the gene matches. The CDR3 sequence is CSARDATSGYQGDEQYF. The CDR3 region has the DNA TGCAGTGCTAGAGATGCGACTAGCGGATATCAAGGTGACGAGCAGTACTTC.

By sample fraction, this clonotype is large. This chain's CDR3 is CASRFGQGIYNEQFF. Here the CDR3 DNA reads TGTGCCAGCAGATTCGGTCAGGGGATATACAATGAGCAGTTCTTC. The gene calls are TRBV6-2 or TRBV6-3 and TRBJ2-1; TRBD1 is a possible D gene (6 bases). The length of the CDR3 is 15 residues. Germline CDR1 reads MNHEY; CDR2 reads SVGEGT. The V gene lost 6 bases and the J gene lost 4 bases, with 16 bases spanning the gap.

The chain uses TRBV7-2 and TRBJ2-2; perhaps D is TRBD1 or TRBD2 (6 bases each). Per germline, CDR1 SGHTA and CDR2 FQGNSA. The CDR3 has 18 amino acids. Deletions cut 5 bases from V and 5 bases from J, with 24 bases between. The CDR3 sequence: CASSTGTSSLRKTGELFF. The CDR3 DNA reads TGTGCCAGCAGCACAGGGACTTCATCCCTGAGAAAAACCGGGGAGCTGTTTTTT.

The V call is TRBV6-2 or TRBV6-3, the J call TRBJ2-2; possibly TRBD1 or TRBD2 for D (6 bases each). The CDR3 contains 17 residues. Germline V gives CDR1 MNHEY, CDR2 SVGEGT. Deletions cut 6 bases from V and 4 bases from J, with 21 bases between. CDR3 protein: CASRLHRGRIGTGELFF. CDR3 coding DNA: TGTGCCAGCAGACTCCATCGGGGGCGCATCGGCACCGGGGAGCTGTTTTTT.

This clonotype occurred many times. CDR3 region: CASSLYVLSYEQYF. In DNA, the CDR3 is TGTGCCAGCAGTTTATATGTTCTCTCCTACGAGCAGTACTTC. V usage is TRBV28 and J usage is TRBJ2-7; no clear D. The germline V gene has CDR1 MDHEN and CDR2 SYDVKM. Trimming pared 1 base from V and 0 bases from J, leaving 7 bases between. The CDR3 totals 14 residues. The entire variable domain, with the rest obtained from reference TRBV28 and TRBJ2-7, is as follows: DVKVTQSSRYLVKRTGEKVFLECVQDMDHENMFWYRQDPGLGLRLIYFSYDVKMKEKGDIPEGYSVSREKKERFSLILESASTNQTSMYLCASSLYVLSYEQYFGPGTRLTVT.

This clonotype is deemed medium-sized. The chain combines TRBV6-2 or TRBV6-3 with TRBJ2-2; D unresolved. CDR3 length equals 13 residues. V lost 0 bases, J lost 6 bases, and 5 bases lay in between. The germline gives CDR1 MNHEY, CDR2 SVGEGT. CDR3 DNA: TGTGCCAGCAGTTACTCGGATCCCGGGGAGCTGTTTTTT. It is translated as CASSYSDPGELFF.

By proportion, this clonotype is large (0.1 to 1%). This chain joins TRBV5-6 and TRBJ2-1; the D gene is possibly TRBD2 (5 bases). V was shortened by 0 bases and J by 6 bases, with 16 bases between the two germline ends. This CDR3 spans 16 amino acids. From germline, CDR1 is SGHDT and CDR2 YYEEEE. The CDR3 here is CASSLDWTANSNEQFF. As DNA, the CDR3 is TGTGCCAGCAGCTTGGATTGGACTGCGAACTCCAATGAGCAGTTCTTC.

Within the sample, this clonotype is medium-sized (0.01 to 0.1%). V gene TRBV29-1 combines with J gene TRBJ2-1; 9 nucleotides match TRBD1. The V segment lost 6 bases and the J segment 4 bases; nucleotides outside the gene matches: 4. Germline V lookup: CDR1 SQVTM, CDR2 ANQGSEA. This CDR3 spans 13 amino acids. As DNA, the CDR3 is TGCAGCGTCGGGACAGGGAATTACAATGAGCAGTTCTTC. Residues: CSVGTGNYNEQFF.

This clonotype has a handful of counts. This rearrangement joins TRBV7-2 to TRBJ1-2; D is perhaps TRBD1 (6 bases). This CDR3 spans 16 amino acids. Trimming took 4 bases from V and 8 from J, leaving 23 bases between them. CDR1 and CDR2 from the germline V gene are SGHTA and FQGNSA. The CDR3 DNA reads TGTGCCAGCAGCTCGCAACAGGGAAGAGGGGTGAGGGGCTACACCTTC. Protein: CASSSQQGRGVRGYTF.

This clonotype was recorded many times. This chain joins TRBV28 and TRBJ1-1; D gene uncertain. The CDR3 sequence is 13 residues long. Per germline, CDR1 MDHEN and CDR2 SYDVKM. Trimming left V 1 base short and J 7 bases short, with 10 bases between. The DNA for the CDR3 is TGTGCCAGCAGTTTATTTAGGGAGAGTGAAGCTTTCTTT. Its translation: CASSLFRESEAFF.

The rearrangement links TRBV5-1 to TRBJ1-6; 10 nucleotides agree with TRBD1. CDR3 size: 15 residues. Germline V CDR1 and CDR2: SGHRS, YFSETQ. J gave up 5 bases and V 5 bases, and 4 bases lay outside the gene matches. The CDR3 coding sequence is TGCGCCAGCAGTCGGACAGGGGGGAATAATTCACCCCTCCACTTT. Translation: CASSRTGGNNSPLHF.

The chain carries TRBV5-5 and TRBJ1-6, with D unclear. Trimming stripped 0 bases from V and 0 bases from J, with 7 bases between. The V gene's germline CDR1 is SGHKS and CDR2 YYEKEE (reference sequence). The CDR3 length is 16 residues. In nucleotides, the CDR3 is TGTGCCAGCAGCTTGGGCGGGAGCTCCTATAATTCACCCCTCCACTTT. Its protein is CASSLGGSSYNSPLHF.

By its share, this clonotype is medium-sized. The V and J genes are TRBV28 and TRBJ2-5; weak D call: TRBD1 (5 bases). Trimming left V 5 bases short and J 1 base short, with 11 bases between. The CDR3 length is 14 residues. The germline V gene has CDR1 MDHEN and CDR2 SYDVKM. The CDR3 sequence: CASSEQDSQETQYF. The CDR3 DNA sequence: TGTGCCAGCAGTGAACAGGATTCCCAAGAGACCCAGTACTTC.

This clonotype came up many times. J is TRBJ2-5 and V is TRBV7-2; 11 bases agree with TRBD1. Trimming at V came to 4 bases and at J to 5 bases, leaving 6 bases not matched to a gene. Germline loops: CDR1 SGHTA, CDR2 FQGNSA. The CDR3 covers 15 residues. CDR3 protein: CASSSGQGAAETQYF. CDR3 nucleotide sequence: TGTGCCAGCAGCTCTGGACAGGGGGCCGCGGAGACCCAGTACTTC.

In this sample, this clonotype is medium-sized (0.01 to 0.1%). V is TRBV11-1 and J is TRBJ2-1; either TRBD1 or TRBD2 may supply D (6 bases each). Germline V gene data show CDR1 as SGHAT and CDR2 as FQDESV (reference sequence). Trimming took off 0 bases at V and 8 bases at J, with 17 bases between the two ends. The CDR3 has 16 residues. The CDR3 spells CASSLARGGRIDEQFF. CDR3 nucleotide sequence: TGTGCCAGCAGCTTAGCGCGTGGGGGGCGTATCGATGAGCAGTTCTTC.

This clonotype was seen ten or more times. The V gene is TRBV7-2, the J gene TRBJ2-3; D is uncertain. The CDR3 extends over 18 amino acids. Germline assignment: CDR1 SGHTA and CDR2 FQGNSA. V was trimmed by 5 bases and J by 2 bases, leaving 23 bases between them. This chain's CDR3 is CASSQGPPMDGVTDTQYF. The CDR3 DNA reads as TGTGCCAGCAGCCAAGGTCCGCCTATGGATGGTGTCACAGATACGCAGTATTTT.

By sample fraction, this clonotype is medium-sized. The V call is TRBV7-2, the J call TRBJ2-5; 9 nucleotides match TRBD1. Germline CDR1 is SGHTA and CDR2 is FQGNSA. The CDR3 is 14 amino acids. V shed 8 bases and J 4 bases; nucleotides not matched to a gene: 8. In DNA form, the CDR3 reads TGTGCCAGCTGTCCACAGGGGGCTGGAGAGACCCAGTACTTC. Its translation is CASCPQGAGETQYF.

This clonotype is medium-sized by share. The chain employs TRBV30 and TRBJ2-7; 9 bases are shared with TRBD2. Unmatched junction bases numbered 7, after V lost 1 base and J lost 6 bases. Germline assignment: CDR1 GTSNPN and CDR2 SVGIG (reference sequence). The CDR3 spans 14 residues. Here the CDR3 DNA reads TGTGCCTGGAGTGGGGCGGGAGGGTCTGGCGAGCAGTACTTC. Translation: CAWSGAGGSGEQYF.

This clonotype showed up many times. The chain recombines TRBV7-3 with TRBJ2-2; 8 bases align to TRBD2. CDR1 and CDR2 (germline): SGHTA, FQGTGA. The CDR3 loop spans 14 amino acids. J lost 7 bases, V lost 5 bases, and 6 bases had no gene match. CDR3 in amino acids: CASSRLAYGGELFF. For the CDR3, the DNA is TGTGCCAGCAGCCGACTAGCGTATGGCGGGGAGCTGTTTTTT.

This clonotype was counted many times. V and J are TRBV6-1 and TRBJ2-2, with 12 bases that match TRBD2. V shed 8 bases, J shed 3 bases, and the junction held 4 bases outside the gene matches. This CDR3 spans 15 amino acids. The germline gives CDR1 MNHNS, CDR2 SASEGT. The CDR3 DNA reads TGTGCCAGCGGAAGACTAGCGGGAGACACCGGGGAGCTGTTTTTT. Encoded protein: CASGRLAGDTGELFF.

This clonotype was recorded at least ten times. The chain uses TRBV7-2 and TRBJ1-1; D is undetermined. Looked up from germline, CDR1 is SGHTA and CDR2 is FQGNSA. The length of the CDR3 is 15 residues. Trimming took 0 bases from V and 4 from J, leaving 12 bases between them. CDR3 loop: CASSLASGVGTEAFF. In nucleotides, the CDR3 is TGTGCCAGCAGCTTAGCATCCGGGGTGGGCACTGAAGCTTTCTTT.

In the case of this clonotype: It may be a read error: a sequence one base away is much more abundant. This chain connects TRBV5-1 to TRBJ2-5; possible D gene TRBD2, 5 bases. The length of the CDR3 is 16 residues. CDR1 SGHRS and CDR2 YFSETQ come from the germline V gene. DNA for the CDR3: TGCGCCAGCAGCTTGGGCGGCTTCACCTCTGGGGAGACCCGGTACTTC. Protein: CASSLGGFTSGETRYF.